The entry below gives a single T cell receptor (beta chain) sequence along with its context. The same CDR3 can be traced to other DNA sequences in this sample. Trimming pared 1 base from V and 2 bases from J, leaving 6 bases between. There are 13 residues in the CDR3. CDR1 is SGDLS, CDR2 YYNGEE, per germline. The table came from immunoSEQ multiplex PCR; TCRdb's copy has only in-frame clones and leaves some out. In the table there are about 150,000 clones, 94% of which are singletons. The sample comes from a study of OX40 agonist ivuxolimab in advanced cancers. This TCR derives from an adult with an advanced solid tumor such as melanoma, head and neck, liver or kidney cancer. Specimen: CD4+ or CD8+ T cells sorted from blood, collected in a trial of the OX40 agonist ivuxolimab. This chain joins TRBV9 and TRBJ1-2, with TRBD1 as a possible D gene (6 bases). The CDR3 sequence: CASSVQGNYGYTF. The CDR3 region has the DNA TGTGCCAGCAGCGTACAGGGGAACTATGGCTACACCTTC.